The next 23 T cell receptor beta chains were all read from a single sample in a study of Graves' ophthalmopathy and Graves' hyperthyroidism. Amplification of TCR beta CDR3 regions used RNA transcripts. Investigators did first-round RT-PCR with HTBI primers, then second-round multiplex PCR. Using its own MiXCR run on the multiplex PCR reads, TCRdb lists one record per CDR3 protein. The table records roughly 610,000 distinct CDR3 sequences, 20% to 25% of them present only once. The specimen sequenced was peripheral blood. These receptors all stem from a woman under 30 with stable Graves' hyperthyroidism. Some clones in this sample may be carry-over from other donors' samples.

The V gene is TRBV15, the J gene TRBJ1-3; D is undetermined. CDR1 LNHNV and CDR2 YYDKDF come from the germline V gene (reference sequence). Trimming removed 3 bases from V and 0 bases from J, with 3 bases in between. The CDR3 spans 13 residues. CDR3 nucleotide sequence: TGTGCCACCAGCAGTCCCTCTGGAAACACCATATATTTT. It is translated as CATSSPSGNTIYF.

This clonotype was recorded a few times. This CDR3 is CASSPQGSTYGYTF. The DNA for the CDR3 is TGTGCCAGCAGTCCCCAGGGGTCCACCTATGGCTACACCTTC. The V and J genes are TRBV27 and TRBJ1-2; D might be TRBD1 (6 bases). The CDR3 sequence is 14 residues long. Germline V gives CDR1 MNHEY, CDR2 SMNVEV (reference sequence). Trimming took off 5 bases at V and 4 bases at J, with 14 bases between the two ends.

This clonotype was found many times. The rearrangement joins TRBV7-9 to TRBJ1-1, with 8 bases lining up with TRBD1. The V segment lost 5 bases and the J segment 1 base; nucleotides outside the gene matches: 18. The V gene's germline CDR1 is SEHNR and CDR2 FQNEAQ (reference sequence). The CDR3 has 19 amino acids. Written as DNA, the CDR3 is TGTGCCAGCAGCCTCCCGACTAACCCGACAGGGGAGGAGAACACTGAAGCTTTCTTT. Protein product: CASSLPTNPTGEENTEAFF.

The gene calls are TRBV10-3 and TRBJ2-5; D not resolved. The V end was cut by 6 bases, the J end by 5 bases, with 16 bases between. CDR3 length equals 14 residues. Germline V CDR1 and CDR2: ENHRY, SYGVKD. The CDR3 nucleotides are TGTGCCATCAGAGCCGATTACAGTGGCGAGACCCAGTACTTC. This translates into CAIRADYSGETQYF.

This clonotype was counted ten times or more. DNA of the CDR3: TGCGCCAGCAGCCCATATCCGGGACAGACTTACGAGCAGTACTTC. Residues: CASSPYPGQTYEQYF. The V gene is TRBV4-1, the J gene TRBJ2-7, with 7 bases lining up with TRBD1. The V segment lost 4 bases and the J segment 4 bases; nucleotides outside the gene matches: 10. The germline V gene encodes CDR1 MGHRA and CDR2 YSYEKL. This CDR3 is built from 15 residues.

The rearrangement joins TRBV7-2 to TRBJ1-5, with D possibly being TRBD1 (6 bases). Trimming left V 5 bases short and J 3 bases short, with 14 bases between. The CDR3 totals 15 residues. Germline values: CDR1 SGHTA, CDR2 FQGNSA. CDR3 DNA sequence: TGTGCCAGCAGCCCCGGACAGTCAATCAATCAGCCCCAGCATTTT. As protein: CASSPGQSINQPQHF.

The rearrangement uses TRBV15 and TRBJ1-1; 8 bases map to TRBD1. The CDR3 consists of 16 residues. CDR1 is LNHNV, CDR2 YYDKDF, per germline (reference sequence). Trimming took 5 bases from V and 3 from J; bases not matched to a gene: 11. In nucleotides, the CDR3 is TGTGCCACCAGCCTCCTCGGACAGGGTAGGGACACTGAAGCTTTCTTT. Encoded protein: CATSLLGQGRDTEAFF. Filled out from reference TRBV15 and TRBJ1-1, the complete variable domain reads DAMVIQNPRYQVTQFGKPVTLSCSQTLNHNVMYWYQQKSSQAPKLLFHYYDKDFNNEADTPDNFQSRRPNTSFCFLDIRSPGLGDTAMYLCATSLLGQGRDTEAFFGQGTRLTVV.

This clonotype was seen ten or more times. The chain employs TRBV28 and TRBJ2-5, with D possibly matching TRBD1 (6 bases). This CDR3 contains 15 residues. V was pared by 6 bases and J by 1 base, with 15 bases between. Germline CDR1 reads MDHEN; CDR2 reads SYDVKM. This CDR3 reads CASSRSTGGQETQYF. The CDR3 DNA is TGTGCCAGCAGCCGGTCGACAGGCGGCCAAGAGACCCAGTACTTC.

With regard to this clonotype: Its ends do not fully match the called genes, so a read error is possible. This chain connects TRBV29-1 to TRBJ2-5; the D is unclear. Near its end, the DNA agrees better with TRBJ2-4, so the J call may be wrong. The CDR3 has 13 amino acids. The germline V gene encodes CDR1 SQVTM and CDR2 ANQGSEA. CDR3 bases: TGCAGCGCCCTTCTTTTGACCAAAAGCATTCAGTACTTC. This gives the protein CSALLLTKSIQYF.

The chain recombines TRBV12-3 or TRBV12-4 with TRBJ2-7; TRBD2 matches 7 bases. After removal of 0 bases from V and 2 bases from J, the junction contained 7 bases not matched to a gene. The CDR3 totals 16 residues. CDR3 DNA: TGTGCCAGCAGTTTAGCGCAGTCTAGCGGAACCTACGAGCAGTACTTC. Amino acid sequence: CASSLAQSSGTYEQYF.

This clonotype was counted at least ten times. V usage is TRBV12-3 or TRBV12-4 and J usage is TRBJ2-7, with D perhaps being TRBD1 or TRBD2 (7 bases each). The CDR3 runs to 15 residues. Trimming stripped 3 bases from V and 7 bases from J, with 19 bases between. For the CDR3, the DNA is TGTGCCAGCAGTTTTGCGGGGGCCTCAGGGGGGGAGCAGTACTTC. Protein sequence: CASSFAGASGGEQYF.

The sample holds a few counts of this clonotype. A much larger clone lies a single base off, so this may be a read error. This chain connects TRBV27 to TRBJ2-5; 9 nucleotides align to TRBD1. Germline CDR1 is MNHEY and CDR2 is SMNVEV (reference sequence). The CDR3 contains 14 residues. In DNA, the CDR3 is TGTGCCAGCAGTCCAGGACAGGGGTGGGAGACCAAGTACTTC. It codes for CASSPGQGWETKYF.

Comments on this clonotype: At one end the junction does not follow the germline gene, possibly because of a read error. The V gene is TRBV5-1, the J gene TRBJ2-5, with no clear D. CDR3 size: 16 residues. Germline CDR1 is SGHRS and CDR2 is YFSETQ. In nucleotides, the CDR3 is TGCGCCAGCAGCCACCCCCTGGGAACTTTTCAAGAGACCCAGGACTTC. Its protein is CASSHPLGTFQETQDF.

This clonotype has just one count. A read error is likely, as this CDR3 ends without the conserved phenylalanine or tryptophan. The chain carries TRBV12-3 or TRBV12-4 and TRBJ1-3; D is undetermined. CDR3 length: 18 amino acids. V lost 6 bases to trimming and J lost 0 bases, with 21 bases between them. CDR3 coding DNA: TGTGCCAGCAGACGAGACAAGTTTCTTCCCCTCTCTGGAAACACCATATATGAT. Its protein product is CASRRDKFLPLSGNTIYD.

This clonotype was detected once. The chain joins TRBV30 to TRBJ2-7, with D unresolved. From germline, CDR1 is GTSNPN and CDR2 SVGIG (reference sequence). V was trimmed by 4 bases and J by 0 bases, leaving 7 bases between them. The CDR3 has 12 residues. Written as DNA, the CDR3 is TGTGCCTGGATACGAGACTCCTACGAGCAGTACTTC. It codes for CAWIRDSYEQYF.

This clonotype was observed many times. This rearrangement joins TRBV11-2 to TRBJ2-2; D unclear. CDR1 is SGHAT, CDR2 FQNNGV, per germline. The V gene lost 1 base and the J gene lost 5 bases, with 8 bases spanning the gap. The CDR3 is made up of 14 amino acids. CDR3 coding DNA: TGTGCCAGCAGCTTAGCGTGGGGAACCGGGGAGCTGTTTTTT. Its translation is CASSLAWGTGELFF.

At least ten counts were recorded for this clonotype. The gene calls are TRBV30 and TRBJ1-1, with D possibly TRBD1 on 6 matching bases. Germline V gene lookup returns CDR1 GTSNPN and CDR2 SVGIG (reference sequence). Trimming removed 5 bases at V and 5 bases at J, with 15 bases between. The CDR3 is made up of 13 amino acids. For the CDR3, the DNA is TGTGCCTGGTACACAGGGCTGTGGACTGAAGCTTTCTTT. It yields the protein CAWYTGLWTEAFF.

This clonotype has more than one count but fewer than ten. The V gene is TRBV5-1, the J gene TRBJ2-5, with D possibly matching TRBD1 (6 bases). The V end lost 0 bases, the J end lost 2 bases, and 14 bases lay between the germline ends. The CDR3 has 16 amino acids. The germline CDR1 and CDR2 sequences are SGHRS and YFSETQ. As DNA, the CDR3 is TGCGCCAGCAGCTTGGGGGTATGGGGGCAACAAGAGACCCAGTACTTC. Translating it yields CASSLGVWGQQETQYF.

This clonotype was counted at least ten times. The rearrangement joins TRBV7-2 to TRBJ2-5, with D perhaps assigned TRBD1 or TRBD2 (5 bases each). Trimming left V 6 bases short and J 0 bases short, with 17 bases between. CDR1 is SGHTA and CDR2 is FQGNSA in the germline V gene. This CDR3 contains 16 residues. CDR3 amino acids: CASSNLGGGNQETQYF. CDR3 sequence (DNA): TGTGCCAGCAGTAATCTCGGTGGGGGAAACCAAGAGACCCAGTACTTC.

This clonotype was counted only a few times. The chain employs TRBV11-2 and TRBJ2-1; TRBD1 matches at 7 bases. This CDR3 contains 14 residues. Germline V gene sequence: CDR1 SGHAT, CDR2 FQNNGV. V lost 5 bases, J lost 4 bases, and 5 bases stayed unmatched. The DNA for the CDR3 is TGTGCCAGCAGCCGACCACAGGGGTACAATGAGCAGTTCTTC. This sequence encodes CASSRPQGYNEQFF.

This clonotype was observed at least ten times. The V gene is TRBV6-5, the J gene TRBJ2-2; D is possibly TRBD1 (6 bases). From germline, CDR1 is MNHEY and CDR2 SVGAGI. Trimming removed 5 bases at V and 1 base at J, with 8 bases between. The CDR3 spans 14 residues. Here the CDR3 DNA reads TGTGCCAGCAGTCGACAGGAGAACACCGGGGAGCTGTTTTTT. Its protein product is CASSRQENTGELFF.

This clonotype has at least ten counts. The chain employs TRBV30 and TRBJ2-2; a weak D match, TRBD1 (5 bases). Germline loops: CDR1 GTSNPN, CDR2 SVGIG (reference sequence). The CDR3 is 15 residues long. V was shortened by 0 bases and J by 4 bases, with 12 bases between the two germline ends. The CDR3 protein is CAWSVRVRVTGELFF. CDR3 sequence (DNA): TGTGCCTGGAGTGTACGTGTCAGGGTCACCGGGGAGCTGTTTTTT.

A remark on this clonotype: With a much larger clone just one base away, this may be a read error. CDR3 region: CASSDEVPHLHF. CDR3 coding DNA: TGTGCCAGCAGTGACGAGGTACCACACCTCCACTTT. The J gene is TRBJ1-6, the V gene TRBV2; D is undetermined. The CDR3 sequence is 12 residues long. Germline CDR1 and CDR2: SNHLY and FYNNEI. The ends were cut back, 3 bases at V and 15 bases at J, with 12 bases in the middle.